These 24 T cell receptor beta chains share one sample of origin, sequenced in a study of Tregs in tolerant kidney transplant recipients. Using immunoSEQ multiplex PCR, the repertoire was profiled, and TCRdb retains in-frame clones only, with some absent. The sample comprises 98,000 or so clones, nearly 90% of which are singletons, and roughly 0.35% rests with the top ten. The material was CD4+ T cells from blood, obtained before the transplant. The receptors were gathered from a human donor who received a combined kidney and bone marrow transplant.

The chain is built from TRBV5-1 and TRBJ2-2; TRBD2 matches 7 bases. The germline gives CDR1 SGHRS, CDR2 YFSETQ. Trimming removed 4 bases from V and 5 bases from J; junction bases left unmatched: 11. The CDR3 extends over 16 amino acids. CDR3 sequence: CASSPGGELETGELFF. The CDR3 nucleotides read TGCGCCAGCAGCCCGGGGGGTGAGTTGGAGACCGGGGAGCTGTTTTTT. Using reference TRBV5-1 and TRBJ2-2 for the parts outside the CDR3, the full variable domain is KAGVTQTPRYLIKTRGQQVTLSCSPISGHRSVSWYQQTPGQGLQFLFEYFSETQRNKGNFPGRFSGRQFSNSRSEMNVSTLELGDSALYLCASSPGGELETGELFFGEGSRLTVL.

The CDR3 DNA follows: TGTGCCAGCAGTTTCGTAGCGGGAGACCAAGAGACCCAGTACTTC. Amino acids: CASSFVAGDQETQYF. This rearrangement joins TRBV28 to TRBJ2-5; 9 bases agree with TRBD2. V shed 3 bases and J 0 bases; nucleotides not matched to a gene: 2. From germline, CDR1 is MDHEN and CDR2 SYDVKM. CDR3 length equals 15 residues.

The gene calls are TRBV30 and TRBJ1-5, with TRBD1 identical over 11 bases. The CDR3 is 17 residues long. CDR1 and CDR2 (germline): GTSNPN, SVGIG (reference sequence). The V gene end was trimmed by 1 base and the J gene end by 3 bases; junction bases not matched to a gene: 8. CDR3 DNA sequence: TGTGCCTGGAGTGGGTTGGACAGGGGGCGAAACAATCAGCCCCAGCATTTT. Amino acids: CAWSGLDRGRNNQPQHF.

The chain has TRBV6-5 and TRBJ2-1; the match to TRBD1 covers 8 bases. CDR3 length: 14 amino acids. Trimming cost V 6 bases and J 1 base; bases outside gene matches: 2. Germline loops: CDR1 MNHEY, CDR2 SVGAGI. The CDR3 nucleotides read TGTGCCAGCAGCCGACAGGGGTCCTACAATGAGCAGTTCTTC. It is translated as CASSRQGSYNEQFF.

This chain's CDR3 is CASGRGFRDYGYTF. The CDR3 nucleotides read TGCGCCAGCGGCAGGGGGTTCCGGGACTATGGCTACACCTTC. This chain links TRBV5-1 with TRBJ1-2, with 7 positions matching TRBD1. Germline CDR1 and CDR2: SGHRS and YFSETQ. With 7 bases clipped from V and 3 bases from J, the junction kept 9 bases outside the gene matches. The CDR3 runs to 14 residues.

The chain is built from TRBV27 and TRBJ2-7; D may be TRBD2 (6 bases). CDR1 and CDR2 from the germline V gene are MNHEY and SMNVEV (reference sequence). The CDR3 totals 15 residues. V dropped 5 bases and J dropped 2 bases, with 16 bases sitting between them. The CDR3 region is CASSPWGELAYEQYF. Here the CDR3 DNA reads TGTGCCAGCAGTCCTTGGGGGGAACTCGCCTACGAGCAGTACTTC.

This clone has only one observation. This chain uses TRBV11-2 with TRBJ2-3, with 8 bases fitting TRBD1. The germline CDR1 and CDR2 sequences are SGHAT and FQNNGV. This CDR3 has 14 residues. J was trimmed by 2 bases and V by 7 bases; bases with no gene match: 5. CDR3 DNA sequence: TGTGCCAGCACCGGACAGGGCCTCACAGATACGCAGTATTTT. This codes for CASTGQGLTDTQYF.

This clone was seen a handful of times. The chain carries TRBV4-1 and TRBJ2-7; 7 bases line up with TRBD1. The length of the CDR3 is 15 residues. V shed 1 base, J shed 2 bases, and the junction held 5 bases outside the gene matches. Germline CDR1 and CDR2: MGHRA and YSYEKL. Here the CDR3 DNA reads TGCGCCAGCAGCCAAGGGACAGGTTGGGCCTACGAGCAGTACTTC. Translation: CASSQGTGWAYEQYF.

The chain's CDR3 is CASSATGIPEAFF. The CDR3 region has the DNA TGTGCCAGCAGCGCCACAGGGATCCCTGAAGCTTTCTTT. This rearrangement joins TRBV11-2 to TRBJ1-1; possibly TRBD1 for D (6 bases). The germline V gene has CDR1 SGHAT and CDR2 FQNNGV. V lost 5 bases and J 6 bases, leaving 13 bases between the germline ends. This CDR3 spans 13 amino acids. Drawing the rest from reference TRBV11-2 and TRBJ1-1, the complete variable domain is EAGVAQSPRYKIIEKRQSVAFWCNPISGHATLYWYQQILGQGPKLLIQFQNNGVVDDSQLPKDRFSAERLKGVDSTLKIQPAKLEDSAVYLCASSATGIPEAFFGQGTRLTVV.

The chain combines TRBV7-9 with TRBJ1-2; D may be TRBD1 (6 bases). CDR1 and CDR2 from the germline V gene are SEHNR and FQNEAQ (reference sequence). The V and J ends lost 1 base and 0 bases respectively, with 9 bases between them. This CDR3 has 15 residues. The CDR3 DNA follows: TGTGCCAGCAGCTTAGTGGCAGGGGCTAACTATGGCTACACCTTC. Its protein is CASSLVAGANYGYTF.

The chain is built from TRBV18 and TRBJ1-1; D is ambiguous. Germline V gene sequence: CDR1 KGHSH, CDR2 LQKENI. The V gene lost 1 base and the J gene lost 6 bases, with 15 bases spanning the gap. This CDR3 is built from 15 residues. CDR3 nucleotides: TGTGCCAGCTCACCACAACCTACGGCGGTGGCTGAAGCTTTCTTT. Its translation: CASSPQPTAVAEAFF.

The chain has TRBV6-4 and TRBJ2-1; 10 bases are shared with TRBD2. Germline assignment: CDR1 MRHNA and CDR2 SNTAGT. The V and J ends lost 7 bases and 8 bases, in that order; junction bases with no gene match: 20. CDR3 length: 18 residues. Here the CDR3 reads CASTPLGEREGPTDEQFF. The CDR3 nucleotides are TGTGCCAGCACCCCCCTGGGGGAGCGGGAGGGCCCTACGGATGAGCAGTTCTTC.

J is TRBJ2-1 and V is TRBV9; 7 bases fit TRBD1. The V and J ends lost 3 bases and 0 bases, in that order; junction bases with no gene match: 3. This CDR3 is built from 15 residues. Germline V gene data show CDR1 as SGDLS and CDR2 as YYNGEE. This chain's CDR3 is CASSGRDSSYNEQFF. CDR3 DNA sequence: TGTGCCAGCAGCGGCCGGGACAGCTCCTACAATGAGCAGTTCTTC.

The chain joins TRBV7-2 to TRBJ2-7; D is perhaps TRBD1 (6 bases). Trimming removed 0 bases at V and 8 bases at J, with 20 bases between. Germline V CDR1 and CDR2: SGHTA, FQGNSA. CDR3 length equals 16 residues. Here the CDR3 reads CASSLALSSQGHKQYF. The CDR3 DNA is TGTGCCAGCAGCTTAGCGTTGTCCTCCCAGGGGCATAAGCAGTACTTC. Looking up the rest from reference TRBV7-2 and TRBJ2-7 gives the full variable domain: GAGVSQSPSNKVTEKGKDVELRCDPISGHTALYWYRQSLGQGLEFLIYFQGNSAPDKSGLPSDRFSAERTGGSVSTLTIQRTQQEDSAVYLCASSLALSSQGHKQYFGPGTRLTVT.

This sequence joins TRBV4-1 and TRBJ2-7; the match to TRBD2 covers 16 bases. V was clipped by 3 bases and J by 2 bases; unmatched bases: 4. The V gene's germline CDR1 is MGHRA and CDR2 YSYEKL. CDR3 length equals 17 residues. CDR3 sequence reads: CASSHGTSGRGTYEQYF. The CDR3 DNA follows: TGCGCCAGCAGCCATGGGACTAGCGGGAGGGGTACCTACGAGCAGTACTTC.

The chain uses TRBV2 and TRBJ2-2; 11 bases align to TRBD1. J lost 6 bases, V lost 6 bases, and 3 bases had no gene match. Germline values: CDR1 SNHLY, CDR2 FYNNEI. The CDR3 covers 14 residues. The CDR3 DNA reads as TGTGCCAGCAGCCCGGGACAGGGGGCCGGGGAGCTGTTTTTT. This translates into CASSPGQGAGELFF. Full variable domain (missing parts from reference TRBV2 and TRBJ2-2): EPEVTQTPSHQVTQMGQEVILRCVPISNHLYFYWYRQILGQKVEFLVSFYNNEISEKSEIFDDQFSVERPDGSNFTLKIRSTKLEDSAMYFCASSPGQGAGELFFGEGSRLTVL.

This clone was detected only once. J is TRBJ1-4 and V is TRBV6-5, with D possibly TRBD1 on 6 matching bases. V lost 6 bases and J lost 4, with 15 bases in between. In germline, CDR1 is MNHEY, CDR2 SVGAGI. This CDR3 contains 15 residues. CDR3: CASSPTGSRNEKLFF. CDR3 nucleotide sequence: TGTGCCAGCAGCCCTACAGGGAGCCGTAATGAAAAACTGTTTTTT.

The J gene is TRBJ2-7, the V gene TRBV18; a weak D match, TRBD1 (6 bases). Germline V gives CDR1 KGHSH, CDR2 LQKENI. Trimming took off 2 bases at V and 1 base at J, with 12 bases between the two ends. The CDR3 contains 15 residues. CDR3 sequence (DNA): TGTGCCAGCTCACCAACGTTGGGGGCGTCCTACGAGCAGTACTTC. It is translated as CASSPTLGASYEQYF.

This clone was counted once. This chain uses TRBV2 with TRBJ2-1, with 12 positions matching TRBD2. The CDR3 spans 15 residues. Trimming took 5 bases from V and 4 from J; bases not matched to a gene: 3. Looked up from germline, CDR1 is SNHLY and CDR2 is FYNNEI. The CDR3 reads CASSYTSGGYNEQFF. In DNA form, the CDR3 reads TGTGCCAGCAGTTATACTAGCGGGGGGTACAATGAGCAGTTCTTC.

The chain is built from TRBV5-1 and TRBJ2-7, with TRBD1 matching 9 bases. Germline CDR1 SGHRS, CDR2 YFSETQ. The CDR3 extends over 16 amino acids. V was clipped by 4 bases and J by 4 bases; unmatched bases: 12. CDR3 sequence reads: CASSPGGTGYLYEQYF. The CDR3 coding sequence is TGCGCCAGCAGCCCAGGGGGGACAGGGTATTTGTACGAGCAGTACTTC.

This chain's CDR3 is CASSLGASGGIEQFF. The CDR3 DNA reads TGTGCCAGCAGCTTAGGCGCTAGCGGGGGAATTGAGCAGTTCTTC. The chain recombines TRBV11-2 with TRBJ2-1, with 10 bases lining up with TRBD2. The V segment lost 1 base and the J segment 9 bases; nucleotides outside the gene matches: 6. Germline values: CDR1 SGHAT, CDR2 FQNNGV. The CDR3 has 15 residues.

The chain joins TRBV2 to TRBJ2-1, with 7 bases aligning to TRBD2. Germline V gene data show CDR1 as SNHLY and CDR2 as FYNNEI. After removal of 5 bases from V and 0 bases from J, the junction contained 10 bases not matched to a gene. CDR3 size: 17 residues. This chain's CDR3 is CASSLPGRGSSYNEQFF. DNA for the CDR3: TGTGCCAGCAGTCTTCCCGGGCGGGGGAGCTCCTACAATGAGCAGTTCTTC.

The V call is TRBV10-3, the J call TRBJ2-7, with 8 bases aligning to TRBD1. The length of the CDR3 is 13 residues. The V segment lost 6 bases and the J segment 5 bases; nucleotides outside the gene matches: 6. Germline CDR1 reads ENHRY; CDR2 reads SYGVKD. The CDR3 here is CAISPTGVHEQYF. For the CDR3, the DNA is TGTGCCATCAGCCCGACAGGGGTCCACGAGCAGTACTTC.

This chain links TRBV15 with TRBJ1-2, with D possibly being TRBD1 (5 bases). CDR1 and CDR2 (germline): LNHNV, YYDKDF (reference sequence). The CDR3 sequence is 16 residues long. V was pared by 5 bases and J by 5 bases, with 21 bases between. CDR3: CATSPRRDGELYGYTF. In DNA form, the CDR3 reads TGTGCCACCAGCCCTAGGAGGGACGGAGAATTATATGGCTACACCTTC.